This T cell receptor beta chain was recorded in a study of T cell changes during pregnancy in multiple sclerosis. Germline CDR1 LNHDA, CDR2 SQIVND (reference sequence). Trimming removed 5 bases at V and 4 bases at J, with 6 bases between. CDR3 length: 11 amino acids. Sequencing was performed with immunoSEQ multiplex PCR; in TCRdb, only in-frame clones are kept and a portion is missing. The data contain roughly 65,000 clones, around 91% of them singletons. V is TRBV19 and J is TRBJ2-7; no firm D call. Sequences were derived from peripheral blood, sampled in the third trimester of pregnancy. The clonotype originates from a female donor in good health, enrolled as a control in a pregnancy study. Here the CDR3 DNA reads TGTGCCAGTAGTTCGAGGTACGAGCAGTACTTC. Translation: CASSSRYEQYF.